These 25 T cell receptor beta chains were all obtained from the same sample, sequenced in a study of cytomegalovirus exposure and HLA in healthy donors. The PCR used 60 Vbeta and 13 Jbeta primers. The method was immunoSEQ multiplex PCR; TCRdb's version includes in-frame clones alone and lacks a portion of them. The data contain under 150,000 clones, roughly three quarters of them singletons. Sequences were obtained from PBMCs. Every receptor here comes from a young man in good health and CMV-seronegative.

This clone was detected a few times. The chain couples TRBV25-1 to TRBJ2-3, with a tentative D call TRBD2 (6 bases). CDR3 size: 13 residues. Germline CDR1 is MGHDK and CDR2 is SYGVNS. V was shortened by 8 bases and J by 4 bases, with 13 bases between the two germline ends. CDR3 amino acids: CASRRLVADTQYF. The CDR3 coding sequence is TGTGCCAGCCGGCGACTAGTGGCAGATACGCAGTATTTT.

The chain is built from TRBV6-6 and TRBJ2-2, with D tentatively TRBD1 (6 bases). The CDR3 has 14 amino acids. V shed 7 bases and J shed 2 bases, with 11 bases lying between them. The V gene's germline CDR1 is MNHNY and CDR2 SVGAGI (reference sequence). In DNA, the CDR3 is TGTGCCAGCAACCGACAGGTTAACACCGGGGAGCTGTTTTTT. It yields the protein CASNRQVNTGELFF.

The V and J genes are TRBV14 and TRBJ2-7; D remains unclear. V gave up 1 base and J gave up 2 bases, with 12 bases separating them. Germline-derived CDR1 and CDR2 are SGHDN and FVKESK. The CDR3 loop spans 15 amino acids. The CDR3 spells CASSQGQADTYEQYF. The DNA for the CDR3 is TGTGCCAGCAGCCAAGGCCAGGCAGACACCTACGAGCAGTACTTC.

This clone was recorded only once. V gene TRBV9 combines with J gene TRBJ2-1; 9 bases match TRBD2. The CDR3 extends over 15 amino acids. With 7 bases clipped from V and 3 bases from J, the junction kept 8 bases outside the gene matches. From germline, CDR1 is SGDLS and CDR2 YYNGEE. The CDR3 protein is CASGRSGGYYNEQFF. For the CDR3, the DNA is TGTGCCAGCGGAAGAAGCGGGGGGTACTACAATGAGCAGTTCTTC.

The rearrangement uses TRBV4-2 and TRBJ1-1; no clear D. The CDR3 totals 16 residues. CDR1 is LGHNA and CDR2 is YNFKEQ in the germline V gene. V gave up 1 base and J gave up 2 bases, with 14 bases separating them. CDR3 residues: CASSQGGGGKNTEAFF. The CDR3 coding sequence is TGTGCCAGCAGCCAAGGCGGTGGAGGTAAAAACACTGAAGCTTTCTTT.

This clone was detected only once. This chain connects TRBV30 to TRBJ1-1; D perhaps matches TRBD1 (5 bases). Germline V gene data show CDR1 as GTSNPN and CDR2 as SVGIG (reference sequence). CDR3 length: 15 residues. V lost 0 bases, J lost 0 bases, and 11 bases lay in between. Here the CDR3 DNA reads TGTGCCTGGAGTGTACGGGGGGGGATGAACACTGAAGCTTTCTTT. Translated: CAWSVRGGMNTEAFF.

The rearrangement links TRBV5-4 to TRBJ2-7; the D gene is possibly TRBD2 (6 bases). Germline loops: CDR1 SGHNT, CDR2 YYREEE (reference sequence). Trimming pared 0 bases from V and 2 bases from J, leaving 9 bases between. The CDR3 totals 14 residues. In DNA, the CDR3 is TGTGCCAGCAGCTTGGGTACGGGGGCCTACGAGCAGTACTTC. Protein product: CASSLGTGAYEQYF.

This clone was found a few times. The chain links TRBV5-4 to TRBJ2-5, with a possible D match to TRBD1 (5 bases). The germline V and J ends were trimmed by 3 bases and 7 bases, with 19 bases remaining between them. Germline CDR1 SGHNT, CDR2 YYREEE (reference sequence). The CDR3 covers 15 residues. In DNA form, the CDR3 reads TGTGCCAGCAGCTCCCCAAGACAGAGTAGAGGGACCCAGTACTTC. It specifies CASSSPRQSRGTQYF.

The V call is TRBV25-1, the J call TRBJ1-5, with D tentatively TRBD1 (6 bases). Per the germline V gene, CDR1 is MGHDK and CDR2 is SYGVNS. V gave up 2 bases and J gave up 4 bases, with 9 bases separating them. This CDR3 has 14 residues. Written as DNA, the CDR3 is TGTGCCAGCAGTGAAAGGACAGTTAATCAGCCCCAGCATTTT. It translates to CASSERTVNQPQHF.

This clone was seen a handful of times. V gene TRBV2 combines with J gene TRBJ2-5; 7 nucleotides line up with TRBD1. The CDR3 covers 13 residues. V was clipped by 8 bases and J by 5 bases; unmatched bases: 8. CDR1 is SNHLY and CDR2 is FYNNEI in the germline V gene. The CDR3, as DNA: TGTGCCAGCCATACACAGGGGCAGGAGACCCAGTACTTC. Translating it yields CASHTQGQETQYF.

V and J are TRBV11-2 and TRBJ2-7, with D perhaps matching TRBD1 (5 bases). V gave up 6 bases and J gave up 2 bases, with 14 bases separating them. Germline loops: CDR1 SGHAT, CDR2 FQNNGV. This CDR3 contains 14 residues. CDR3 in DNA: TGTGCCAGCAGTCCAATCAGGGCAACCTACGAGCAGTACTTC. This translates into CASSPIRATYEQYF.

This clone was counted once. The V call is TRBV30, the J call TRBJ1-3; TRBD1 matches at 8 bases. J lost 4 bases, V lost 6 bases, and 2 bases had no gene match. This CDR3 has 12 amino acids. Per the germline V gene, CDR1 is GTSNPN and CDR2 is SVGIG (reference sequence). In DNA form, the CDR3 reads TGTGCCTGCAACAGGGGGGGAAACACCATATATTTT. Protein sequence: CACNRGGNTIYF.

V and J are TRBV9 and TRBJ2-7; weak D call: TRBD1 (6 bases). CDR3 size: 15 residues. The V gene lost 0 bases and the J gene lost 1 base, with 11 bases spanning the gap. The germline V gene encodes CDR1 SGDLS and CDR2 YYNGEE. CDR3 DNA sequence: TGTGCCAGCAGCGTAGCGGTAGGACAGTCCTACGAGCAGTACTTC. Translation gives CASSVAVGQSYEQYF.

The rearrangement uses TRBV9 and TRBJ2-7; tentatively, D is TRBD2 (6 bases). Germline V gene lookup returns CDR1 SGDLS and CDR2 YYNGEE. Deletions cut 4 bases from V and 6 bases from J, with 17 bases between. CDR3 length: 14 residues. The CDR3 protein is CASSFGLNPAEQYF. DNA for the CDR3: TGTGCCAGCAGCTTCGGACTAAACCCCGCCGAGCAGTACTTC.

This clone has only one observation. The chain is built from TRBV14 and TRBJ1-1; TRBD1 is a possible D gene (5 bases). Deletions cut 0 bases from V and 0 bases from J, with 14 bases between. The CDR3 is 17 residues long. Germline V lookup: CDR1 SGHDN, CDR2 FVKESK. The CDR3 region is CASSQEVDSGVNTEAFF. CDR3 coding DNA: TGTGCCAGCAGCCAAGAGGTAGACAGTGGGGTGAACACTGAAGCTTTCTTT. Complete variable domain (other parts from reference TRBV14 and TRBJ1-1): EAGVTQFPSHSVIEKGQTVTLRCDPISGHDNLYWYRRVMGKEIKFLLHFVKESKQDESGMPNNRFLAERTGGTYSTLKVQPAELEDSGVYFCASSQEVDSGVNTEAFFGQGTRLTVV.

On this clone: This sample includes further DNA sequences coding for the same CDR3. The gene calls are TRBV6-5 and TRBJ2-5; TRBD2 aligns across 10 bases. The V and J ends lost 6 bases and 9 bases, in that order; junction bases with no gene match: 10. Germline V lookup: CDR1 MNHEY, CDR2 SVGAGI. There are 14 residues in the CDR3. CDR3 nucleotide sequence: TGTGCCAGCAGCCTAGCGGGGGCCGAAGGGGCCCAGTACTTC. Amino acids: CASSLAGAEGAQYF.

This chain links TRBV7-8 with TRBJ2-3; TRBD2 is a possible D gene (5 bases). This CDR3 region has 16 residues. V lost 8 bases and J 2 bases, leaving 20 bases between the germline ends. Germline loops: CDR1 SGHVS, CDR2 FQNEAQ. This chain's CDR3 is CASAGPGSGFTDTQYF. In DNA, the CDR3 is TGTGCCAGCGCGGGCCCCGGGTCAGGCTTCACAGATACGCAGTATTTT.

The chain is built from TRBV6-5 and TRBJ2-7, with 10 bases aligning to TRBD1. The CDR3 covers 15 residues. Looked up from germline, CDR1 is MNHEY and CDR2 is SVGAGI. After removal of 6 bases from V and 3 bases from J, the junction contained 8 bases not matched to a gene. The CDR3 protein is CASSQHRDRGYEQYF. CDR3 nucleotides: TGTGCCAGCAGCCAGCACCGGGACAGGGGCTACGAGCAGTACTTC.

CDR3 sequence: CASSPGQGIDYGYTF. In nucleotides, the CDR3 is TGTGCCAGCAGCCCGGGACAGGGGATAGACTATGGCTACACCTTC. The V call is TRBV9, the J call TRBJ1-2; 10 bases are a match to TRBD1. V was pared by 4 bases and J by 3 bases, with 6 bases of the junction left unmatched. Germline V gives CDR1 SGDLS, CDR2 YYNGEE. The CDR3 covers 15 residues.

This clone has a handful of counts. V is TRBV5-6 and J is TRBJ2-1; 9 nucleotides align to TRBD2. In germline, CDR1 is SGHDT, CDR2 YYEEEE. The J segment lost 9 bases and the V segment lost 3 bases, leaving 4 bases of the junction unmatched. This CDR3 spans 13 amino acids. CDR3 region: CASSWGTSIEQFF. CDR3 nucleotides: TGTGCCAGCAGCTGGGGGACTAGCATTGAGCAGTTCTTC.

The chain links TRBV12-2 to TRBJ1-1; no check of the table's D call, TRBD1, against the DNA was made. TRBV12-2 is flagged as a pseudogene. The CDR3 sequence is 18 residues long. The CDR3 nucleotides are TGTGCAAGTCGCTTACTTCATCCGACAGGGGGCCTGGGGACTGAAGCTTTCTTT. Translation: CASRLLHPTGGLGTEAFF.

V and J are TRBV5-6 and TRBJ2-5; D remains ambiguous. CDR3 length equals 14 residues. Germline V gene lookup returns CDR1 SGHDT and CDR2 YYEEEE. Trimming took 0 bases from V and 2 from J, leaving 8 bases between them. CDR3: CASSLGQDQETQYF. The CDR3 DNA reads as TGTGCCAGCAGCTTGGGGCAGGATCAAGAGACCCAGTACTTC.

A few counts support this clone. The rearrangement uses TRBV12-2 and TRBJ1-2. TRBV12-2 is a pseudogene locus. This CDR3 spans 14 amino acids. In nucleotides, the CDR3 is TGTGCAAGTCGCTTAGTCTCACGGAACTATGGCTACACCTTC. Translated, it gives CASRLVSRNYGYTF.

The chain recombines TRBV6-1 with TRBJ1-2, with D possibly TRBD1 on 6 matching bases. Trimming cost V 6 bases and J 4 bases, with 12 bases left between them. Germline V gene data show CDR1 as MNHNS and CDR2 as SASEGT. The CDR3 extends over 13 amino acids. The CDR3 spells CASSVQGPYGYTF. For the CDR3, the DNA is TGTGCCAGCAGCGTACAGGGCCCCTATGGCTACACCTTC.

This chain links TRBV5-6 with TRBJ1-6; D is undetermined. Trimming shortened V by 2 bases and J by 7 bases, and 10 bases separated the two germline ends. CDR1 SGHDT and CDR2 YYEEEE come from the germline V gene. The CDR3 spans 14 residues. CDR3: CASSFFRGNSPLHF. The CDR3 nucleotides read TGTGCCAGCAGCTTCTTCCGCGGGAATTCACCCCTCCACTTT.